This TCR beta chain was sequenced during a study of post-analysis software for immune sequencing data. General study results and limits: Compared against controls, patients with multiple sclerosis displayed significantly lower normalized Chao1 diversity. Samples made in the same batch grouped tightly together by F measure. Patients showed TRBV5-6, TRBV5-1 and TRBV20-1 among five TRBV segments more frequent than in controls.

Each TCR beta cDNA library carried unique molecular identifiers. With roughly 0.9 to 11 million T cells as the source, 500,000 to 650,000 cDNA molecules resulted. MiXCR, run by TCRdb on the PCR reads, gives a single entry per CDR3 protein. Among roughly 580,000 distinct CDR3 sequences, about 44% were seen once, and the ten largest hold around 1.7%. There are a few counts of this clonotype. Its antigen is unidentified. The V gene's germline CDR1 is MDHEN and CDR2 SYDVKM. V was pared by 5 bases and J by 0 bases, with 6 bases of the junction left unmatched. The CDR3 runs to 15 residues. Sequences were obtained from blood. The TCR was taken from a girl aged 5-17 years with multiple sclerosis. The V gene is TRBV28, the J gene TRBJ2-7; 8 bases are a match to TRBD1. CDR3 in DNA: TGTGCCAGCAGTCTGGACAGGGTCGGCTCCTACGAGCAGTACTTC. It is translated as CASSLDRVGSYEQYF. Based on the CDR3 plus reference TRBV28 and TRBJ2-7, the full variable domain is DVKVTQSSRYLVKRTGEKVFLECVQDMDHENMFWYRQDPGLGLRLIYFSYDVKMKEKGDIPEGYSVSREKKERFSLILESASTNQTSMYLCASSLDRVGSYEQYFGPGTRLTVT.